Below are 7 T cell receptor beta chains sequenced from a single sample in a study of blood T cell repertoires in COVID-19. Sequenced by immunoSEQ multiplex PCR; TCRdb stores in-frame clones only, minus some. This sample has almost 25,000 clones; 82% occur once, and the top ten carry roughly 8.9%. Sequenced sample: peripheral blood. The receptors were gathered from a human donor in a cohort sampled during active COVID-19.

This rearrangement joins TRBV9 to TRBJ1-1; 8 bases map to TRBD1. The V and J ends lost 1 base and 1 base, in that order; junction bases with no gene match: 9. This CDR3 is built from 17 residues. Germline CDR1 reads SGDLS; CDR2 reads YYNGEE. Here the CDR3 reads CASSVTPGQGRNTEAFF. The CDR3 nucleotides read TGTGCCAGCAGCGTAACCCCCGGACAGGGACGGAACACTGAAGCTTTCTTT.

The J gene is TRBJ1-2, the V gene TRBV24-1, with 8 bases matching TRBD1. The CDR3 covers 14 residues. Germline lookup yields CDR1 KGHDR and CDR2 SFDVKD. Losses at the gene ends were 5 bases for V and 4 bases for J; bases not matched to a gene: 5. CDR3 in amino acids: CATSARQGSYGYTF. CDR3 DNA sequence: TGTGCCACCAGTGCGAGACAGGGGTCCTATGGCTACACCTTC.

The chain combines TRBV7-6 with TRBJ1-4; D is perhaps TRBD1 (5 bases). Per the germline V gene, CDR1 is SGHVS and CDR2 is FNYEAQ. The CDR3 length is 14 residues. V lost 5 bases and J 6 bases, leaving 13 bases between the germline ends. In DNA form, the CDR3 reads TGTGCCAGCAGCCTTGGGGCCGTGGATGAAAAACTGTTTTTT. This codes for CASSLGAVDEKLFF.

J is TRBJ2-1 and V is TRBV18; 8 bases line up with TRBD2. Germline CDR1 and CDR2: KGHSH and LQKENI. This CDR3 has 15 residues. Trimming took 2 bases from V and 7 from J; bases not matched to a gene: 7. CDR3 sequence: CASSPGRGGQNEQFF. CDR3 DNA: TGTGCCAGCTCACCAGGACGGGGGGGCCAAAATGAGCAGTTCTTC.

The V and J genes are TRBV4-3 and TRBJ2-7; D is undetermined. Germline values: CDR1 LGHNA, CDR2 YSLEER. Trimming cost V 0 bases and J 0 bases, with 9 bases left between them. This CDR3 is 15 amino acids long. CDR3 loop: CASSQDRSSSYEQYF. CDR3 nucleotide sequence: TGCGCCAGCAGCCAAGACCGTTCTAGCTCCTACGAGCAGTACTTC.

The V call is TRBV3-1 (or the pseudogene TRBV3-2), the J call TRBJ2-3, with a possible D match to TRBD2 (6 bases). CDR3 length equals 14 residues. Germline V gene lookup returns CDR1 LGHDT and CDR2 YNNKEL (reference sequence). With 1 base removed from V and 3 bases from J, the gap between germline ends came to 8 bases. CDR3 sequence reads: CASSQAGVTDTQYF. The CDR3 bases are TGTGCCAGCAGCCAAGCGGGGGTTACAGATACGCAGTATTTT.

The chain employs TRBV30 and TRBJ2-3, with 8 positions matching TRBD2. This CDR3 contains 15 residues. J gave up 0 bases and V 0 bases, and 2 bases lay outside the gene matches. CDR1 is GTSNPN and CDR2 is SVGIG in the germline V gene (reference sequence). CDR3 in amino acids: CAWSVGLGSTDTQYF. The CDR3 nucleotides read TGTGCCTGGAGTGTGGGACTAGGTAGCACAGATACGCAGTATTTT.